The next 13 T cell receptor beta chains were all read from a single sample in a study of blood T cell repertoires in COVID-19. The method was immunoSEQ multiplex PCR; TCRdb's version includes in-frame clones alone and lacks a portion of them. The table shows approximately 99,000 clones, with 70% to 90% occurring only once. The sequencing input was peripheral blood. The receptors stem from a woman aged 55-70 years in a cohort sampled during active or convalescent COVID-19.

The chain is built from TRBV2 and TRBJ2-1; tentatively, D is TRBD1 (6 bases). The CDR3 extends over 14 amino acids. V was pared by 4 bases and J by 7 bases, with 14 bases between. Germline loops: CDR1 SNHLY, CDR2 FYNNEI. The CDR3: CASSGVRTANEQFF. The DNA of the CDR3 is TGTGCCAGCAGTGGGGTCCGGACAGCGAATGAGCAGTTCTTC.

The chain has TRBV13 and TRBJ2-7; 8 bases match TRBD1. V shed 1 base, J shed 1 base, and the junction held 3 bases outside the gene matches. Germline V CDR1 and CDR2: PRHDT, FYEKMQ (reference sequence). This CDR3 is 15 amino acids long. The CDR3 DNA is TGTGCCAGCAGCTTAGATAGACAGGGGTCCTACGAGCAGTACTTC. It specifies CASSLDRQGSYEQYF. Supplemented by reference TRBV13 and TRBJ2-7, the full variable domain reads AAGVIQSPRHLIKEKRETATLKCYPIPRHDTVYWYQQGPGQDPQFLISFYEKMQSDKGSIPDRFSAQQFSDYHSELNMSSLELGDSALYFCASSLDRQGSYEQYFGPGTRLTVT.

This clone was counted a single time. This chain's CDR3 is CASSQVGGPPYEQYF. CDR3 coding DNA: TGCGCCAGCAGCCAAGTGGGGGGTCCCCCCTACGAGCAGTACTTC. V usage is TRBV4-1 and J usage is TRBJ2-7; TRBD2 is a possible D gene (6 bases). CDR3 length: 15 residues. V dropped 1 base and J dropped 2 bases, with 12 bases sitting between them. Germline V gives CDR1 MGHRA, CDR2 YSYEKL.

The J gene is TRBJ2-7, the V gene TRBV27, with D perhaps matching TRBD1 (5 bases). This CDR3 contains 13 residues. Trimming cost V 5 bases and J 7 bases, with 15 bases left between them. Germline CDR1 MNHEY, CDR2 SMNVEV (reference sequence). The CDR3 nucleotides read TGTGCCAGCAGTATAGGGGAATCTTGGGAGCAGTACTTC. Its protein is CASSIGESWEQYF.

The chain links TRBV10-3 to TRBJ1-2; 8 bases agree with TRBD1. Losses at the gene ends were 10 bases for V and 4 bases for J; bases not matched to a gene: 11. Germline CDR1 reads ENHRY; CDR2 reads SYGVKD. The CDR3 runs to 14 residues. The CDR3 coding sequence is TGTGCCACCACGGGACAGGAAGGAATCTATGGCTACACCTTC. It translates to CATTGQEGIYGYTF.

The chain's CDR3 is CASSIDRGGTEAFF. In nucleotides, the CDR3 is TGTGCCAGTAGTATAGATCGGGGAGGCACTGAAGCTTTCTTT. The gene calls are TRBV19 and TRBJ1-1; no reliable D call. This CDR3 spans 14 amino acids. Germline V lookup: CDR1 LNHDA, CDR2 SQIVND (reference sequence). Deletions cut 0 bases from V and 4 bases from J, with 9 bases between.

This rearrangement joins TRBV3-1 (or the pseudogene TRBV3-2) to TRBJ1-2, with D possibly being TRBD1 (6 bases). The CDR3 loop spans 13 amino acids. Trimming took 4 bases from V and 8 from J, leaving 14 bases between them. The germline V gene has CDR1 LGHDT and CDR2 YNNKEL (reference sequence). CDR3 bases: TGTGCCAGCAGCCTCACACAGGGTCAGGGCTACACCTTC. This codes for CASSLTQGQGYTF.

The V gene is TRBV5-6, the J gene TRBJ1-2; possibly TRBD1 for D (5 bases). The CDR3 sequence is 13 residues long. V was cut by 4 bases and J by 4 bases, with 11 bases left in between. Germline CDR1 SGHDT, CDR2 YYEEEE. The CDR3 region is CASSPGYAYGYTF. The CDR3 coding sequence is TGTGCCAGCAGCCCAGGGTATGCCTATGGCTACACCTTC.

J is TRBJ1-4 and V is TRBV5-1, with D possibly matching TRBD1 (6 bases). The CDR3 covers 15 residues. V gave up 4 bases and J gave up 5 bases, with 15 bases separating them. Germline CDR1 SGHRS, CDR2 YFSETQ. CDR3 nucleotide sequence: TGCGCCAGCAGCCCCTCGGGGGGGCTGAATGAAAAACTGTTTTTT. It translates to CASSPSGGLNEKLFF.

The chain combines TRBV28 with TRBJ2-1, with TRBD2 matching over 9 bases. The CDR3 runs 15 residues. The V gene end was trimmed by 6 bases and the J gene end by 2 bases; junction bases not matched to a gene: 5. Per the germline V gene, CDR1 is MDHEN and CDR2 is SYDVKM. The CDR3 region is CASSKTSGAYNEQFF. CDR3 bases: TGTGCCAGCAGCAAGACTAGCGGAGCCTACAATGAGCAGTTCTTC.

The chain is built from TRBV5-1 and TRBJ1-5; the D gene is possibly TRBD1 (6 bases). This CDR3 region has 13 residues. The germline CDR1 and CDR2 sequences are SGHRS and YFSETQ. V was pared by 3 bases and J by 7 bases, with 11 bases between. CDR3 nucleotides: TGCGCCAGCAGCTGGGATCAGGGGCAGCCCCAGCATTTT. It codes for CASSWDQGQPQHF. Supplemented by reference TRBV5-1 and TRBJ1-5, the full variable domain reads KAGVTQTPRYLIKTRGQQVTLSCSPISGHRSVSWYQQTPGQGLQFLFEYFSETQRNKGNFPGRFSGRQFSNSRSEMNVSTLELGDSALYLCASSWDQGQPQHFGDGTRLSIL.

The chain has TRBV6-5 and TRBJ1-2; possible D gene TRBD1, 6 bases. The CDR3 runs 13 residues. Trimming cost V 1 base and J 3 bases, with 6 bases left between them. Germline CDR1 MNHEY, CDR2 SVGAGI. The CDR3 nucleotides read TGTGCCAGCAGTTACTACAGGGACTATGGCTACACCTTC. This codes for CASSYYRDYGYTF.

CDR3 DNA: TGTGCCAGCATTCTGACAGGGAACAGCAATCAGCCCCAGCATTTT. Amino acids: CASILTGNSNQPQHF. The chain uses TRBV28 and TRBJ1-5; TRBD1 agrees at 7 bases. V lost 7 bases to trimming and J lost 1 base; unmatched junction nucleotides: 7. There are 15 residues in the CDR3. Germline V gene sequence: CDR1 MDHEN, CDR2 SYDVKM.